Given below is one T cell receptor beta chain in context. The antigen is not known. V dropped 9 bases and J dropped 5; count of bases not matched to a gene: 6. CDR3 length: 13 residues. From germline, CDR1 is SNHLY and CDR2 FYNNEI. These data belong to a study of beta chain features in type 1 diabetes. Since all of the isolated RNA was reverse transcribed, expressed TCRB transcripts were what got sequenced. TCRdb's copy holds only in-frame clones and misses some; the assay was immunoSEQ multiplex PCR. Found here are a few hundred thousand clones, roughly a tenth of them singletons; the top ten hold approximately 0.015%. Study-wide results and limits: Type 1 diabetes patients had TCRB CDR3s that were shorter (moderately but significantly so) in all four CD4+ subsets. Compared with healthy donors, patients appeared to share more similar naive, central memory and regulatory TCRB repertoires.

The sequence came from a man aged 25-45 years with type 1 diabetes. The chain joins TRBV2 to TRBJ2-2; the match to TRBD1 covers 7 bases. The sequencing sample was made of naive CD4+ T cells from blood. The CDR3 region has the DNA TGTGCCAGTCTTAAACAGGGGACCGGGGAGCTGTTTTTT. It codes for CASLKQGTGELFF.